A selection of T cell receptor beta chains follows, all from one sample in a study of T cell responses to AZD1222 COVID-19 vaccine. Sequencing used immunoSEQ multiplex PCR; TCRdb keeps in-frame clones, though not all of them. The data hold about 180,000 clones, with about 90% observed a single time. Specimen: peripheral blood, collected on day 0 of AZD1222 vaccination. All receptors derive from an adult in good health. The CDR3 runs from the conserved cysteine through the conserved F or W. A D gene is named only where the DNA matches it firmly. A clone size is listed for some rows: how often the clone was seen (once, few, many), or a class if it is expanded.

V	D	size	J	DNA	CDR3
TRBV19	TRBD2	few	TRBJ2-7	TGTGCCAGTAGTAGGGAAGGACTAGCGGGGGTTACCTACGAGCAGTACTTC	CASSREGLAGVTYEQYF
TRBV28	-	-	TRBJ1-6	TGTGCCAGCAGTATATCGCGGAGTAATTCACCCCTCCACTTT	CASSISRSNSPLHF
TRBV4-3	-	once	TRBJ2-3	TGCGCCAGCAGCCACTGGCGGAAGAGCACAGATACGCAGTATTTT	CASSHWRKSTDTQYF
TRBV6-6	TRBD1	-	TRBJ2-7	TGTGCCAGCAGTAAAATACGACAGGGGAACTACGAGCAGTACTTC	CASSKIRQGNYEQYF
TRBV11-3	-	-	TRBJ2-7	TGTGCCAGCAGCTTAGAAGGGGGGGCGGTCTCCGAGCAGTACTTC	CASSLEGGAVSEQYF
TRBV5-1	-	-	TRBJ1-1	TGCGCCAGCAGCCCAGGACGAACGAACACTGAAGCTTTCTTT	CASSPGRTNTEAFF
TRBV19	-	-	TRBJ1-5	TGTGCCAGTAGTACATGGATGCTTGGGAATCAGCCCCAGCATTTT	CASSTWMLGNQPQHF
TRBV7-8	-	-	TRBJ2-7	TGTGCCAGCAGCTTACTGTCACGGAGTTACGAGCAGTACTTC	CASSLLSRSYEQYF
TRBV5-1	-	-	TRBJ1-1	TGCGCCAGTAAAATGAACACTGAAGCTTTCTTT	CASKMNTEAFF
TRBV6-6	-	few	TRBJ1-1	TGTGCCAGCAGCCAAGGGGGGGCTATGAACACTGAAGCTTTCTTT	CASSQGGAMNTEAFF